These 9 T cell receptor beta chains originate from one sample sequenced in a study of blood T cell repertoires in COVID-19. Profiling relied on immunoSEQ multiplex PCR, and the TCRdb table lists in-frame clones only, not all of them. Among under 200,000 clones listed, approximately 85% were seen once. The sample was peripheral blood. The receptors were sampled from a woman older than 75 with COVID-19, enrolled during active disease.

The chain recombines TRBV19 with TRBJ2-7, with TRBD1 matching 11 bases. The V and J ends lost 6 bases and 7 bases, in that order; junction bases with no gene match: 5. The CDR3 totals 13 residues. Germline V CDR1 and CDR2: LNHDA, SQIVND (reference sequence). CDR3 amino acids: CASRGQGVGEQYF. The CDR3 DNA reads TGTGCCAGTAGGGGACAGGGGGTGGGTGAGCAGTACTTC. Full variable domain (missing parts from reference TRBV19 and TRBJ2-7): DGGITQSPKYLFRKEGQNVTLSCEQNLNHDAMYWYRQDPGQGLRLIYYSQIVNDFQKGDIAEGYSVSREKKESFPLTVTSAQKNPTAFYLCASRGQGVGEQYFGPGTRLTVT.

The chain couples TRBV28 to TRBJ2-7, with D unclear. The CDR3 sequence is 14 residues long. The V end was cut by 10 bases, the J end by 0 bases, with 16 bases between. From germline, CDR1 is MDHEN and CDR2 SYDVKM. The CDR3 coding sequence is TGTGCCACCCGGCTCGCGGCGGACTCCTACGAGCAGTACTTC. Protein product: CATRLAADSYEQYF.

The chain has TRBV6-5 and TRBJ2-3, with D tentatively TRBD1 (5 bases). With 11 bases removed from V and 2 bases from J, the gap between germline ends came to 8 bases. Germline-derived CDR1 and CDR2 are MNHEY and SVGAGI. The CDR3 runs to 11 residues. The CDR3 sequence is CAFRATDTQYF. The CDR3 DNA reads as TGTGCCTTCAGGGCCACAGATACGCAGTATTTT.

The chain combines TRBV2 with TRBJ2-3; 12 nucleotides align to TRBD2. V lost 4 bases to trimming and J lost 2 bases; unmatched junction nucleotides: 7. The CDR3 covers 17 residues. Per the germline V gene, CDR1 is SNHLY and CDR2 is FYNNEI. CDR3 sequence: CASSAAGLAGLTDTQYF. The CDR3 bases are TGTGCCAGCAGTGCAGCCGGACTAGCGGGACTCACAGATACGCAGTATTTT. The full variable domain, its missing parts supplied by reference TRBV2 and TRBJ2-3, is EPEVTQTPSHQVTQMGQEVILRCVPISNHLYFYWYRQILGQKVEFLVSFYNNEISEKSEIFDDQFSVERPDGSNFTLKIRSTKLEDSAMYFCASSAAGLAGLTDTQYFGPGTRLTVL.

V gene TRBV5-1 combines with J gene TRBJ2-3, with 14 bases lining up with TRBD2. The V segment lost 4 bases and the J segment 5 bases; nucleotides outside the gene matches: 6. In germline, CDR1 is SGHRS, CDR2 YFSETQ. The CDR3 sequence is 16 residues long. CDR3 amino acids: CASSPTSGRALDTQYF. The CDR3 DNA reads as TGCGCCAGCAGCCCGACTAGCGGGAGGGCCCTAGATACGCAGTATTTT. Filled out from reference TRBV5-1 and TRBJ2-3, the complete variable domain reads KAGVTQTPRYLIKTRGQQVTLSCSPISGHRSVSWYQQTPGQGLQFLFEYFSETQRNKGNFPGRFSGRQFSNSRSEMNVSTLELGDSALYLCASSPTSGRALDTQYFGPGTRLTVL.

This sequence joins TRBV7-3 and TRBJ2-3, with 11 bases that match TRBD2. The junction had 14 bases not matched to a gene; V was cut back by 5 bases and J by 7 bases. The CDR3 sequence is 17 residues long. CDR1 is SGHTA, CDR2 FQGTGA, per germline. The CDR3 region is CASSPLGSGGAVNTQYF. DNA for the CDR3: TGTGCCAGCAGCCCCCTGGGTAGCGGGGGGGCCGTGAATACGCAGTATTTT.

V usage is TRBV6-6 and J usage is TRBJ2-1; 11 bases align to TRBD1. Trimming cost V 5 bases and J 12 bases; bases outside gene matches: 9. Germline lookup yields CDR1 MNHNY and CDR2 SVGAGI (reference sequence). The CDR3 consists of 14 residues. The CDR3 bases are TGTGCCAGCAGTCCGACCGGGACAGGGGGTGGGCAGTTCTTC. It translates to CASSPTGTGGGQFF.

In nucleotides, the CDR3 is TGCGCCAGCAGCACGGGACAGGGGGTGAGCCAGTACTTC. Protein product: CASSTGQGVSQYF. The chain carries TRBV5-1 and TRBJ2-5, with 11 bases identical to TRBD1. V gave up 4 bases and J gave up 10 bases; unmatched junction bases: 6. Germline V gene data show CDR1 as SGHRS and CDR2 as YFSETQ. The length of the CDR3 is 13 residues.

The V gene is TRBV14, the J gene TRBJ1-1, with D perhaps TRBD1 (5 bases). The CDR3 has 17 residues. V lost 4 bases, J lost 1 base, and 19 bases lay in between. Germline values: CDR1 SGHDN, CDR2 FVKESK. The CDR3 protein is CASSLRQPTAKNTEAFF. CDR3 bases: TGTGCCAGCAGCCTGAGACAGCCAACTGCGAAGAACACTGAAGCTTTCTTT.